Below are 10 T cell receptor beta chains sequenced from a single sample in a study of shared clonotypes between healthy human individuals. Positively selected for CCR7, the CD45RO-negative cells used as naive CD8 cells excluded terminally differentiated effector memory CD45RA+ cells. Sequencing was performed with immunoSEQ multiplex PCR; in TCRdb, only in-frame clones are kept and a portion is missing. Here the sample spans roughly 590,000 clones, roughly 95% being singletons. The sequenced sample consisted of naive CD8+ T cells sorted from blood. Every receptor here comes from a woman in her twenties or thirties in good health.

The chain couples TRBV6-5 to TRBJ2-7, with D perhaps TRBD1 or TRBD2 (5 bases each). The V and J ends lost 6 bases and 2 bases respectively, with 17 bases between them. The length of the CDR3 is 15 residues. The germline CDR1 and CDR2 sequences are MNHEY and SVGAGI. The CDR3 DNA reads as TGTGCCAGCAGCCCGGACTCCGGGACCACCTACGAGCAGTACTTC. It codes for CASSPDSGTTYEQYF.

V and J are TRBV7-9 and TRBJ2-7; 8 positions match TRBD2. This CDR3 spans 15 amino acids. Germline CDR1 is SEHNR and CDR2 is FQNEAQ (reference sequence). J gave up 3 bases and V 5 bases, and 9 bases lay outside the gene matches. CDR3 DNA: TGTGCCAGCAGCCAGAAGCGGGAGTTAGGCTACGAGCAGTACTTC. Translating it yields CASSQKRELGYEQYF.

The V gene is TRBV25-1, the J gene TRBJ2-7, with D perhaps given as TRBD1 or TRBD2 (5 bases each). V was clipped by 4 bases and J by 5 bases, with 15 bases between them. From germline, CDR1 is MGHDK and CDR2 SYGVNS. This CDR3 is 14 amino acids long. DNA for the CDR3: TGTGCCAGCAGTGGGCCGGGACCGGGGCACGAGCAGTACTTC. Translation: CASSGPGPGHEQYF.

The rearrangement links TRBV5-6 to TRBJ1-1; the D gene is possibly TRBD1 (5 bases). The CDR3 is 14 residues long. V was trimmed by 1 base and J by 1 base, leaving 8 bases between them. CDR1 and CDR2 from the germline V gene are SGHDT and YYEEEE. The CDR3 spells CASSLFGGNTEAFF. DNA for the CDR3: TGTGCCAGCAGCTTGTTCGGGGGGAACACTGAAGCTTTCTTT.

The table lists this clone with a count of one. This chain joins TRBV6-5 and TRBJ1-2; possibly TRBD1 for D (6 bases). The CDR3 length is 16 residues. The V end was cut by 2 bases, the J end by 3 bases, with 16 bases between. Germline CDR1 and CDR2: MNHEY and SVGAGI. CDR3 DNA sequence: TGTGCCAGCAGTTACATCTCAGGGGTCGACGACTATGGCTACACCTTC. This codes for CASSYISGVDDYGYTF.

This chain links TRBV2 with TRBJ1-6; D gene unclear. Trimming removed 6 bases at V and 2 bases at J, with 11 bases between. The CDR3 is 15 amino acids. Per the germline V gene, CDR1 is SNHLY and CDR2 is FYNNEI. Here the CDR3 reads CASSHGLTYNSPLHF. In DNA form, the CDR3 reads TGTGCCAGCAGCCACGGATTAACCTATAATTCACCCCTCCACTTT.

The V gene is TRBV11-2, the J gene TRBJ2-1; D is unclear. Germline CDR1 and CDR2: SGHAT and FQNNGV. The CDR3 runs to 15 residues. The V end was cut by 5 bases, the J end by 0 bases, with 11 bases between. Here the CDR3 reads CASSTQLSSYNEQFF. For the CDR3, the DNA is TGTGCCAGCAGCACCCAACTGAGCTCCTACAATGAGCAGTTCTTC.

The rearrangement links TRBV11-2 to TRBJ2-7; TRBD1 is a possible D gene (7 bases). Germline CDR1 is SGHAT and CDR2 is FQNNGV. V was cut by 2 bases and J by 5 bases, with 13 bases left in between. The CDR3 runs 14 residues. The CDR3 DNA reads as TGTGCCAGCAGCTTACTCGCCAGGGGGGACGAGCAGTACTTC. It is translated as CASSLLARGDEQYF.

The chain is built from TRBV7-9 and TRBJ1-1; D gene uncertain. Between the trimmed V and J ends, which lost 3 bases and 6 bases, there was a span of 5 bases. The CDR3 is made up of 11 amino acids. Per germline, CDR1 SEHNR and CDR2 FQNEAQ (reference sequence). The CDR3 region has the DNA TGTGCCAGCAGCTTTTATCCTGAAGCTTTCTTT. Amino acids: CASSFYPEAFF.

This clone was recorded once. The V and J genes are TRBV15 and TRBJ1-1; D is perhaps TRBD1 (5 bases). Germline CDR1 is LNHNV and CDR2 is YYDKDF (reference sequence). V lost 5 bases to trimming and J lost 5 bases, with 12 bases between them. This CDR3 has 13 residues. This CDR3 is CATSSFGGTEAFF. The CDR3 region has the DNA TGTGCCACCAGCTCCTTCGGGGGGACTGAAGCTTTCTTT.